Below are 2 T cell receptor beta chains sequenced from a single sample in a study of T cell responses to AZD1222 COVID-19 vaccine (dated by TCRdb to the early 2020s). The library was generated by the immunoSEQ multiplex PCR assay. TCRdb mirrors the immuneACCESS table, restricted to in-frame sequences. Some clones are absent from its copies; in checked studies, under half trace to an unresolved V gene, and the reason for the others is unknown. Within this sample are approximately 80,000 clones, with about nine tenths of them counted one time only. The ten largest account for 4.5% to 6% of the sample. According to the study, the label for this sample's time point signals: baseline before first vaccination. The sample was peripheral blood, taken on day 0 of AZD1222 vaccination. Every receptor here comes from an adult in good health.

The chain has TRBV4-1 and TRBJ1-5; D remains ambiguous. The ends were cut back, 0 bases at V and 2 bases at J, with 11 bases in the middle. Germline CDR1 is MGHRA and CDR2 is YSYEKL. This CDR3 spans 16 amino acids. CDR3 nucleotides: TGCGCCAGCAGCCAAGATGGAGGGTTTGGCAATCAGCCCCAGCATTTT. It translates to CASSQDGGFGNQPQHF.

The chain combines TRBV5-6 with TRBJ2-1; the D is unclear. This CDR3 is 15 amino acids long. V dropped 2 bases and J dropped 0 bases, with 9 bases sitting between them. CDR1 SGHDT and CDR2 YYEEEE come from the germline V gene. The CDR3 bases are TGTGCCAGCAGCTTTGGTGGAAGCTCCTACAATGAGCAGTTCTTC. Translation: CASSFGGSSYNEQFF.